This T cell receptor (beta chain) was found in a study of cytomegalovirus exposure and HLA in healthy donors. Comments on this clone: The antigen remains undetermined.

Whole-study findings and limits: Highest at DRB1 and lowest at HLA-C, TCR association rates differed among HLA loci in a later analysis.

Primers for the PCR totalled 60 Vbeta and 13 Jbeta. TCRdb's table, derived via immunoSEQ multiplex PCR, lists solely in-frame clones and lacks some. The data contain a few hundred thousand clones, 70% to 90% of them singletons. Per the germline V gene, CDR1 is LNHNV and CDR2 is YYDKDF (reference sequence). The CDR3 contains 14 residues. J was trimmed by 4 bases and V by 1 base; bases with no gene match: 3. The rearrangement joins TRBV15 to TRBJ1-1, with 7 bases identical to TRBD1. Sequencing input: PBMCs. The origin of this receptor is a man aged 25 to 40 in good health and CMV-seronegative. The CDR3 here is CATSRGGGLTEAFF. The CDR3 DNA reads as TGTGCCACCAGCAGAGGAGGGGGCCTCACTGAAGCTTTCTTT.